This T cell receptor (beta chain) was captured by sequencing in a study of blood T cell repertoires in COVID-19. Trimming shortened V by 7 bases and J by 5 bases, and 8 bases separated the two germline ends. Germline V gene sequence: CDR1 SEHNR, CDR2 FQNEAQ (reference sequence). The CDR3 extends over 11 amino acids. Some clones are missing from TCRdb's copy, which holds only in-frame ones; the method was immunoSEQ multiplex PCR. The table includes approximately 170,000 clones, about 81% detected once. The sample was peripheral blood. This receptor was identified in a woman of 80 years or more with acute or convalescent COVID-19. The V call is TRBV7-9, the J call TRBJ1-1; D not resolved. CDR3 in DNA: TGTGCCAGCACCCCCAGAACTGAAGCTTTCTTT. Encoded protein: CASTPRTEAFF.